Listed here are 7 T cell receptor beta chains from one sample, sequenced in a study of blood T cell repertoires in COVID-19. The table came from immunoSEQ multiplex PCR; TCRdb's copy has only in-frame clones and leaves some out. The data hold approximately 36,000 clones, with 75% to 90% observed a single time. Sequencing was done on a sample of peripheral blood. The receptors originated from a man aged 60 to 75 with acute or convalescent COVID-19.

The chain couples TRBV5-4 to TRBJ2-2; TRBD2 aligns across 8 bases. The trim removed 5 bases at V and 4 bases at J, leaving 7 bases unmatched. Germline loops: CDR1 SGHNT, CDR2 YYREEE (reference sequence). The CDR3 sequence is 15 residues long. The CDR3 coding sequence is TGTGCCAGCAGAGTTGGCGGGAGGAGCACCGGGGAGCTGTTTTTT. It is translated as CASRVGGRSTGELFF. Filled out from reference TRBV5-4 and TRBJ2-2, the complete variable domain reads ETGVTQSPTHLIKTRGQQVTLRCSSQSGHNTVSWYQQALGQGPQFIFQYYREEENGRGNFPPRFSGLQFPNYSSELNVNALELDDSALYLCASRVGGRSTGELFFGEGSRLTVL.

The chain joins TRBV6-5 to TRBJ2-7; possible D gene TRBD2, 6 bases. The CDR3 runs 14 residues. Trimming took 0 bases from V and 2 from J, leaving 8 bases between them. The germline gives CDR1 MNHEY, CDR2 SVGAGI. CDR3 amino acids: CASSYSREPYEQYF. The CDR3 coding sequence is TGTGCCAGCAGTTACTCGCGGGAACCCTACGAGCAGTACTTC.

This chain joins TRBV5-6 and TRBJ1-3; D is ambiguous. V lost 1 base, J lost 0 bases, and 5 bases lay in between. CDR1 is SGHDT and CDR2 is YYEEEE in the germline V gene. The length of the CDR3 is 14 residues. The CDR3 DNA reads as TGTGCCAGCAGCTTGTGGCACTCTGGAAACACCATATATTTT. Translated: CASSLWHSGNTIYF.

This chain connects TRBV9 to TRBJ2-3; no definite D call. In germline, CDR1 is SGDLS, CDR2 YYNGEE. The CDR3 is 14 amino acids. V dropped 3 bases and J dropped 2 bases, with 10 bases sitting between them. CDR3 protein: CASSALASTDTQYF. The CDR3 DNA reads as TGTGCCAGCAGCGCGCTGGCATCCACAGATACGCAGTATTTT.

The rearrangement joins TRBV29-1 to TRBJ2-6, with a weak D call TRBD1 (6 bases). The V gene lost 6 bases and the J gene lost 4 bases, with 10 bases spanning the gap. The germline V gene has CDR1 SQVTM and CDR2 ANQGSEA. The CDR3 extends over 13 amino acids. The CDR3 DNA reads TGCAGCGTCTACAGGGCCGGGGCCAACGTCCTGACTTTC. This encodes CSVYRAGANVLTF.

V and J are TRBV7-9 and TRBJ2-7; 10 nucleotides agree with TRBD1. This CDR3 has 14 amino acids. V dropped 8 bases and J dropped 2; count of bases not matched to a gene: 6. In germline, CDR1 is SEHNR, CDR2 FQNEAQ (reference sequence). The CDR3 region has the DNA TGTGCCAGCGAGAGGACAGGGGGTCCCTACGAGCAGTACTTC. Its translation is CASERTGGPYEQYF.

The chain has TRBV18 and TRBJ1-3; 8 nucleotides line up with TRBD1. Trimming cost V 3 bases and J 3 bases; bases outside gene matches: 7. This CDR3 is 16 amino acids long. Germline V gene sequence: CDR1 KGHSH, CDR2 LQKENI. CDR3 bases: TGTGCCAGCTCACCCCTTAAGGGGACAGGTGGAAACACCATATATTTT. This gives the protein CASSPLKGTGGNTIYF.